A selection of T cell receptor beta chains follows, all from one sample in a study of cytomegalovirus exposure and HLA in healthy donors. Repertoires were generated with immunoSEQ multiplex PCR, while TCRdb's copy carries only in-frame clones and drops some. The sample yields about 89,000 clones, less than 80% seen once. Material: PBMCs. Receptors originate from a male donor in good health and CMV-seronegative. Each CDR3 is given with its conserved first and last residue. A D gene is named only where the DNA matches it firmly. Clone size appears in some rows only: once, few, many, or a class for an expanded clone.

V gene: TRBV6-6
J gene: TRBJ2-7
D gene: TRBD1
clone size: NA
CDR3 DNA: TGTGCCAGCAGCCAATCGACAGGGTCCCACGAGCAGTACTTC
CDR3 protein: CASSQSTGSHEQYF

V gene: TRBV29-1
J gene: TRBJ2-7
D gene: NA
clone size: NA
CDR3 DNA: TGCAGCGTTTTGGAGAGCTACGAGCAGTACTTC
CDR3 protein: CSVLESYEQYF

V gene: TRBV2
J gene: TRBJ2-7
D gene: TRBD1
clone size: NA
CDR3 DNA: TGTGCCAGCACGGGACAGTCCTACGAGCAGTACTTC
CDR3 protein: CASTGQSYEQYF

V gene: TRBV6-5
J gene: TRBJ2-7
D gene: TRBD2
clone size: NA
CDR3 DNA: TGTGCCAGCAGTGGTAGCGGGAGGGCGAGTGAGCAGTACTTC
CDR3 protein: CASSGSGRASEQYF

V gene: TRBV6-5
J gene: TRBJ1-2
D gene: TRBD1
clone size: NA
CDR3 DNA: TGTGCCAGCAGTTACTCGGACAGGGCGATCTATGGCTACACCTTC
CDR3 protein: CASSYSDRAIYGYTF

V gene: TRBV6-5
J gene: TRBJ2-7
D gene: NA
clone size: NA
CDR3 DNA: TGTGCCAGCAGTTCCCTCTATAGGGAGCATCGGGAGCAGTACTTC
CDR3 protein: CASSSLYREHREQYF

V gene: TRBV13
J gene: TRBJ2-7
D gene: NA
clone size: NA
CDR3 DNA: TGTGCCAGCAGCCCGCAAGTGGGGAGTGACTCTCAGGCCGGGTACGAGCAGTACTTC
CDR3 protein: CASSPQVGSDSQAGYEQYF

V gene: TRBV29-1
J gene: TRBJ2-1
D gene: TRBD1
clone size: NA
CDR3 DNA: TGCAGCGTTGGACAGGGGGAAATCAATGAGCAGTTCTTC
CDR3 protein: CSVGQGEINEQFF

V gene: TRBV18
J gene: TRBJ2-3
D gene: TRBD1
clone size: NA
CDR3 DNA: TGTGCCAGCTCACAAGGGGACAGGGAGGCAGATACGCAGTATTTT
CDR3 protein: CASSQGDREADTQYF

V gene: TRBV6-5
J gene: TRBJ2-7
D gene: NA
clone size: few
CDR3 DNA: TGTGCCAGCAGTTCGGGATCCGAGCAGTACTTC
CDR3 protein: CASSSGSEQYF

V gene: TRBV7-2
J gene: TRBJ2-6
D gene: NA
clone size: NA
CDR3 DNA: TGTGCCAGCAGCCCAGGAATCTCTGGGGCCAACGTCCTGACTTTC
CDR3 protein: CASSPGISGANVLTF

V gene: TRBV27
J gene: TRBJ1-1
D gene: NA
clone size: NA
CDR3 DNA: TGTGCCAGCAGCCCCGGGAGGGAAGCCCTCGGGATGAACACTGAAGCTTTCTTT
CDR3 protein: CASSPGREALGMNTEAFF

V gene: TRBV30
J gene: TRBJ2-5
D gene: NA
clone size: NA
CDR3 DNA: TGTGCCTGGCAATTGGAGACCCAGTACTTC
CDR3 protein: CAWQLETQYF

V gene: TRBV5-6
J gene: TRBJ2-7
D gene: NA
clone size: NA
CDR3 DNA: TGTGCCAGCAGCTTGTTACAGGGTGGCTACGAGCAGTACTTC
CDR3 protein: CASSLLQGGYEQYF

V gene: TRBV9
J gene: TRBJ2-5
D gene: NA
clone size: NA
CDR3 DNA: TGTGCCAGCAGCTGGAGGGCGGGTCAAGAGACCCAGTACTTC
CDR3 protein: CASSWRAGQETQYF

V gene: TRBV4-3
J gene: TRBJ2-1
D gene: NA
clone size: NA
CDR3 DNA: TGCGCCAGCAGCCAAGATCAACAGGTTTCCTACAATGAGCAGTTCTTC
CDR3 protein: CASSQDQQVSYNEQFF

V gene: TRBV7-9
J gene: TRBJ2-1
D gene: TRBD2
clone size: NA
CDR3 DNA: TGTGCCAGCAGCTCGACTCCTGGGACTAGCGGGAGGAGAAAGCATGAGCAGTTCTTC
CDR3 protein: CASSSTPGTSGRRKHEQFF

V gene: TRBV11-2
J gene: TRBJ2-3
D gene: TRBD1
clone size: NA
CDR3 DNA: TGTGCCAGCAGGCAGCAGGGGGTAGATACGCAGTATTTT
CDR3 protein: CASRQQGVDTQYF

V gene: TRBV21-1
J gene: TRBJ1-1
D gene: NA
clone size: NA
CDR3 DNA: TGTGCCAGCAGCAAAGGGGGGGGTAGACAGGGGCACACTGAAGCTTTCTTT
CDR3 protein: CASSKGGGRQGHTEAFF

V gene: TRBV6-6
J gene: TRBJ1-1
D gene: NA
clone size: NA
CDR3 DNA: TGTGCCAGCAGCCCAGGTCGGGATACTGAAGCTTTCTTT
CDR3 protein: CASSPGRDTEAFF

V gene: TRBV10-3
J gene: TRBJ1-5
D gene: NA
clone size: NA
CDR3 DNA: TGCGCCATCAGTAATTCTAAGCCGGGTAGCAATCAGCCCCAGCATTTT
CDR3 protein: CAISNSKPGSNQPQHF

V gene: TRBV6-1
J gene: TRBJ2-1
D gene: TRBD2
clone size: NA
CDR3 DNA: TGTGCCAGCAGTGAAGTAGCGGGGGGGCCCTACAATGAGCAGTTCTTC
CDR3 protein: CASSEVAGGPYNEQFF

V gene: TRBV18
J gene: TRBJ2-7
D gene: TRBD2
clone size: NA
CDR3 DNA: TGTGCCAGCTCACCTAAGCCGGGACTAGCGGGTCTGAGCTCCTACGAGCAGTACTTC
CDR3 protein: CASSPKPGLAGLSSYEQYF

V gene: TRBV28
J gene: TRBJ1-4
D gene: TRBD1
clone size: NA
CDR3 DNA: TGTGCCAGCAACCAGGGGGTTAATGAAAAACTGTTTTTT
CDR3 protein: CASNQGVNEKLFF

V gene: TRBV5-1
J gene: TRBJ2-7
D gene: NA
clone size: NA
CDR3 DNA: TGCGCCAGCAGCTTGGCCAGCTCCTACGAGCAGTACTTC
CDR3 protein: CASSLASSYEQYF

V gene: TRBV23-1
J gene: TRBJ2-4
D gene: NA
clone size: few
CDR3 DNA: TGCGCCAGCAGTCTCCAGAACAGGGACCCTGGCAAAAACATTCAGTACTTC
CDR3 protein: CASSLQNRDPGKNIQYF

V gene: TRBV5-4
J gene: TRBJ2-1
D gene: NA
clone size: NA
CDR3 DNA: TGTGCCAGCCATGTCAACAATGAGCAGTTCTTC
CDR3 protein: CASHVNNEQFF

V gene: TRBV27
J gene: TRBJ2-7
D gene: TRBD1
clone size: NA
CDR3 DNA: TGTGCCAGCAGCCCACGGAGCGGGACAGGGGGCGCGAAGGAGCAGTACTTC
CDR3 protein: CASSPRSGTGGAKEQYF

V gene: TRBV30
J gene: TRBJ1-3
D gene: NA
clone size: NA
CDR3 DNA: TGTGCCTGTGCTGGACACAGCTCTGGAAACACCATATATTTT
CDR3 protein: CACAGHSSGNTIYF

V gene: TRBV7-9
J gene: TRBJ1-6
D gene: TRBD1
clone size: few
CDR3 DNA: TGTGCCAGCAGCTTTGACAGGGGGACTACACCCCTCCACTTT
CDR3 protein: CASSFDRGTTPLHF

V gene: TRBV5-1
J gene: TRBJ1-1
D gene: TRBD1
clone size: NA
CDR3 DNA: TGCGCCAGCAGTCTTCCAGGGGGCACTGAAGCTTTCTTT
CDR3 protein: CASSLPGGTEAFF

V gene: TRBV6-4
J gene: TRBJ2-3
D gene: NA
clone size: NA
CDR3 DNA: TGTGCCAGCAGTGCAGGACACACAGATACGCAGTATTTT
CDR3 protein: CASSAGHTDTQYF

V gene: TRBV7-2
J gene: TRBJ2-7
D gene: TRBD1
clone size: few
CDR3 DNA: TGTGCCAGCAGCTTGGGTCTTGGGCAGGGGGCAGGGGAGCAGTACTTC
CDR3 protein: CASSLGLGQGAGEQYF

V gene: TRBV6-5
J gene: TRBJ2-6
D gene: NA
clone size: NA
CDR3 DNA: TGTGCCAGCAGTTGGACAGCTTTGACTGGGGCCAACGTCCTGACTTTC
CDR3 protein: CASSWTALTGANVLTF

V gene: TRBV19
J gene: TRBJ1-2
D gene: NA
clone size: NA
CDR3 DNA: TGTGCCAGTACCCTCTACGGGGGGCAGAACTATGGCTACACCTTC
CDR3 protein: CASTLYGGQNYGYTF

V gene: TRBV7-2
J gene: TRBJ2-7
D gene: NA
clone size: NA
CDR3 DNA: TGTGCCAGCAGCTCCGACAGCGCAAGTCCCTACGAGCAGTACTTC
CDR3 protein: CASSSDSASPYEQYF

V gene: TRBV11-3
J gene: TRBJ2-1
D gene: NA
clone size: NA
CDR3 DNA: TGTGCCAGCAGCTTAGCGTTCTGGGGGGACAGCGCCTCCTACAATGAGCAGTTCTTC
CDR3 protein: CASSLAFWGDSASYNEQFF

V gene: TRBV29-1
J gene: TRBJ1-1
D gene: NA
clone size: NA
CDR3 DNA: TGCAGCGTTGCAGGCAGGCTGAACACTGAAGCTTTCTTT
CDR3 protein: CSVAGRLNTEAFF

V gene: TRBV18
J gene: TRBJ1-1
D gene: NA
clone size: NA
CDR3 DNA: TGTGCCAGCTCACCGTGGGGGCCCAGCATGAACACTGAAGCTTTCTTT
CDR3 protein: CASSPWGPSMNTEAFF

V gene: TRBV7-9
J gene: TRBJ1-2
D gene: NA
clone size: NA
CDR3 DNA: TGTGCCAGCAGCTTAGCGAGGAGCTATGGCTACACCTTC
CDR3 protein: CASSLARSYGYTF

V gene: TRBV9
J gene: TRBJ1-3
D gene: NA
clone size: NA
CDR3 DNA: TGTGCCAGCAGCGTAGGGCCGTCGGGCTCTGGAAACACCATATATTTT
CDR3 protein: CASSVGPSGSGNTIYF

V gene: TRBV29-1
J gene: TRBJ1-1
D gene: NA
clone size: NA
CDR3 DNA: TGCAGCGTAACAGGGTCAACAACGGCTTTCTTT
CDR3 protein: CSVTGSTTAFF

V gene: TRBV5-1
J gene: TRBJ1-1
D gene: TRBD1
clone size: NA
CDR3 DNA: TGCGCCAGCAGCGCCCAGACAGGGGTAAGAAATGAAGCTTTCTTT
CDR3 protein: CASSAQTGVRNEAFF

V gene: TRBV5-4
J gene: TRBJ2-7
D gene: TRBD2
clone size: NA
CDR3 DNA: TGTGCCAGCAGCTGGAGGCGGGGGAGCACCTACGAGCAGTACTTC
CDR3 protein: CASSWRRGSTYEQYF

V gene: TRBV5-4
J gene: TRBJ1-2
D gene: TRBD1
clone size: NA
CDR3 DNA: TGTGCCAGCAGTCCGCCCGGGACAGGGTCTACGCGCTACACCTTC
CDR3 protein: CASSPPGTGSTRYTF

V gene: TRBV9
J gene: TRBJ1-5
D gene: NA
clone size: NA
CDR3 DNA: TGTGCCAGCAGCCGTAGCTCGGGTGGCAATCAGCCCCAGCATTTT
CDR3 protein: CASSRSSGGNQPQHF

V gene: TRBV20-1
J gene: TRBJ1-2
D gene: NA
clone size: NA
CDR3 DNA: TGCAGATCGCGCATAGGGAGTGGCTACACCTTC
CDR3 protein: CRSRIGSGYTF

V gene: TRBV27
J gene: TRBJ1-4
D gene: TRBD1
clone size: NA
CDR3 DNA: TGTGCCAGCAGTCTCCGACAGGGTCCTAATGAAAAACTGTTTTTT
CDR3 protein: CASSLRQGPNEKLFF

V gene: TRBV28
J gene: TRBJ2-7
D gene: NA
clone size: NA
CDR3 DNA: TGTGCCAGCAGTTTAGGCAGGGCCCACGAGCAGTACTTC
CDR3 protein: CASSLGRAHEQYF

V gene: TRBV19
J gene: TRBJ2-1
D gene: TRBD2
clone size: medium-sized
CDR3 DNA: TGTGCCAGTAGTTGGCTAGCGGGAGTCCGGGAGCAGTTCTTC
CDR3 protein: CASSWLAGVREQFF

V gene: TRBV19
J gene: TRBJ1-1
D gene: NA
clone size: NA
CDR3 DNA: TGTGCCAGTAGAAAGGGGCAACGTATGAACACTGAAGCTTTCTTT
CDR3 protein: CASRKGQRMNTEAFF

V gene: TRBV18
J gene: TRBJ2-1
D gene: NA
clone size: few
CDR3 DNA: TGTGCCAGCTCACCAAACAGCGGGTATTCCTACAATGAGCAGTTCTTC
CDR3 protein: CASSPNSGYSYNEQFF

V gene: TRBV19
J gene: TRBJ1-1
D gene: NA
clone size: NA
CDR3 DNA: TGTGCCAGTAGTGCGGGAAGCCTTGAAGCTTTCTTT
CDR3 protein: CASSAGSLEAFF

V gene: TRBV6-6
J gene: TRBJ2-3
D gene: TRBD1
clone size: once
CDR3 DNA: TGTGCCAGCAGGCCGACAGGGCCCACAGATACGCAGTATTTT
CDR3 protein: CASRPTGPTDTQYF

V gene: TRBV5-1
J gene: TRBJ2-6
D gene: NA
clone size: NA
CDR3 DNA: TGCGCCAGCAGCGCGGACGGCTCTGGGGCCAACGGCCTGACTTTC
CDR3 protein: CASSADGSGANGLTF